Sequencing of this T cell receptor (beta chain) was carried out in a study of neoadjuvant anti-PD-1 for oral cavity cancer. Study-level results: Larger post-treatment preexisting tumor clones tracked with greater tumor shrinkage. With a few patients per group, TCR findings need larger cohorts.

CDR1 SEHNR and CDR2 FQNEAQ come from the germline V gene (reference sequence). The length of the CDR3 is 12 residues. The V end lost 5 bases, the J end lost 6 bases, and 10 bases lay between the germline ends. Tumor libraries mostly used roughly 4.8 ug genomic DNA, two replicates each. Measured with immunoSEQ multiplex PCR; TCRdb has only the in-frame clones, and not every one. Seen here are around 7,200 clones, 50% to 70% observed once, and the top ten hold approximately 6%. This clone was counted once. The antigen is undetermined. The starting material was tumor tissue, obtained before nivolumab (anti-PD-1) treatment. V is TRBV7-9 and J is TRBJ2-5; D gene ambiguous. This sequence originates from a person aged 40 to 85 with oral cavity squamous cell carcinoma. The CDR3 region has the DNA TGTGCCAGCAGCCCCCCGCTTAAGACCCAGTACTTC. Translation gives CASSPPLKTQYF.